This entry features one T cell receptor beta chain sequence. The antigen remains undetermined. This sample was included in a study of beta chain features in type 1 diabetes. Study-level information: Sorted cells from all samples, numbering 95 million to 140 million, were examined. General study findings and limits: The study found that naive, central memory and Treg TCRB repertoires appeared more similar in patients than in healthy donors.

Once sorted, every population was more than 98% pure. What was sequenced were expressed TCRB transcripts, since all of the isolated RNA had been reverse transcribed. The repertoire was sequenced with immunoSEQ multiplex PCR; TCRdb's copy has only in-frame clones and lacks some. The data show approximately 340,000 clones, about 14% seen once. The J segment lost 4 bases and the V segment lost 5 bases, leaving 6 bases of the junction unmatched. The CDR3 runs 15 residues. CDR1 LNHDA and CDR2 SQIVND come from the germline V gene (reference sequence). The clonotype was recovered from a woman aged 18-35 years in good health. Source material: naive CD4+ T cells from blood. The chain employs TRBV19 and TRBJ2-5, with 11 bases matching TRBD2. The CDR3 spells CASSRLAGGGETQYF. CDR3 nucleotide sequence: TGTGCCAGTAGTCGTCTAGCGGGAGGTGGAGAGACCCAGTACTTC.